These 20 T cell receptor beta chains came from one sample sequenced in a study of human T cells and chemical hapten exposure. Time point: patch test 1, 2 weeks after DPC sensitization. The treatment: therapeutic diphenylcyclopropenone sensitization with weekly scalp DPC. TCRdb reprocessed the RACE reads with MiXCR, giving one entry per CDR3 protein. In the table there are approximately 340,000 distinct CDR3 sequences, roughly 6.9% of which are singletons. The sample here was whole blood, taken in connection with sensitization to the hapten diphenylcyclopropenone (DPC). These receptors originate from a woman aged 18-35 years with alopecia areata. Some clones in this sample may be carry-over from other donors' samples.

The V call is TRBV6-2 or TRBV6-3, the J call TRBJ2-6; 8 bases align to TRBD1. CDR1 MNHEY and CDR2 SVGEGT come from the germline V gene. V was clipped by 5 bases and J by 1 base; unmatched bases: 1. CDR3 length equals 15 residues. The CDR3 DNA sequence: TGTGCCAGCAGTAACAGGGGGTCTGGGGCCAACGTCCTGACTTTC. Translation: CASSNRGSGANVLTF.

This clonotype was recorded a few times. The gene calls are TRBV6-5 and TRBJ1-1; perhaps TRBD1 as D (5 bases). The ends were cut back, 1 base at V and 6 bases at J, with 9 bases in the middle. Germline V gives CDR1 MNHEY, CDR2 SVGAGI. CDR3 length: 13 residues. The DNA for the CDR3 is TGTGCCAGCAGTTACTTCCGGGGCTCTGAAGCTTTCTTT. This encodes CASSYFRGSEAFF.

At least ten counts were recorded for this clonotype. The V gene is TRBV5-1, the J gene TRBJ2-3; either TRBD1 or TRBD2 may supply D (5 bases each). The length of the CDR3 is 12 residues. Germline-derived CDR1 and CDR2 are SGHRS and YFSETQ. The V end lost 4 bases, the J end lost 4 bases, and 7 bases lay between the germline ends. In DNA, the CDR3 is TGCGCCAGCAGCAGGGACGCAGATACGCAGTATTTT. This codes for CASSRDADTQYF.

The sample holds many counts of this clonotype. This chain joins TRBV12-3 or TRBV12-4 and TRBJ2-1; the D gene is possibly TRBD2 (5 bases). Trimming shortened V by 5 bases and J by 4 bases, and 18 bases separated the two germline ends. The CDR3 loop spans 16 amino acids. CDR3 amino acids: CASSTDGLTDYNEQFF. CDR3 nucleotides: TGTGCCAGCAGTACCGACGGACTTACCGATTACAATGAGCAGTTCTTC.

V usage is TRBV7-9 and J usage is TRBJ2-3, with TRBD1 matching 10 bases. The CDR3 runs to 16 residues. J gave up 4 bases and V 5 bases, and 9 bases lay outside the gene matches. Germline values: CDR1 SEHNR, CDR2 FQNEAQ (reference sequence). The CDR3 region has the DNA TGTGCCAGCAGCCAACTGACAGGGGGCAACGCAGATACGCAGTATTTT. Its translation is CASSQLTGGNADTQYF.

The chain has TRBV12-3 or TRBV12-4 and TRBJ1-5, with 9 bases matching TRBD1. The CDR3 contains 15 residues. The V gene end was trimmed by 4 bases and the J gene end by 5 bases; junction bases not matched to a gene: 6. CDR3 in amino acids: CASSSSTGGYQPQHF. The CDR3 nucleotides read TGTGCCAGCAGTTCCTCGACAGGGGGATATCAGCCCCAGCATTTT.

CDR3 DNA: TGTGCTAGTGGGACGACGGATCAGCCCCAGCATTTT. Encoded protein: CASGTTDQPQHF. The chain has TRBV12-5 and TRBJ1-5; unclear D gene. The V gene lost 6 bases and the J gene lost 5 bases, with 8 bases spanning the gap. The CDR3 has 12 residues. Germline-derived CDR1 and CDR2 are LGHNT and FRNRAP.

The gene calls are TRBV7-2 and TRBJ1-5; D may be TRBD1 (5 bases). The germline gives CDR1 SGHTA, CDR2 FQGNSA. The CDR3 totals 14 residues. V lost 4 bases and J lost 3, with 10 bases in between. The CDR3 loop is CASSSDSPNQPQHF. DNA for the CDR3: TGTGCCAGCAGCTCCGACAGCCCCAATCAGCCCCAGCATTTT.

This chain uses TRBV27 with TRBJ2-1, with TRBD1 identical over 7 bases. The CDR3 has 16 residues. With 5 bases clipped from V and 0 bases from J, the junction kept 7 bases outside the gene matches. Germline V CDR1 and CDR2: MNHEY, SMNVEV (reference sequence). DNA for the CDR3: TGTGCCAGCAGTCAAGAAACAGGGGTCTCCTACAATGAGCAGTTCTTC. Residues: CASSQETGVSYNEQFF.

The chain employs TRBV2 and TRBJ2-1, with TRBD2 matching over 8 bases. The junction had 12 bases not matched to a gene; V was cut back by 7 bases and J by 4 bases. The CDR3 length is 16 residues. The germline gives CDR1 SNHLY, CDR2 FYNNEI. CDR3 loop: CASMGPSGGLYNEQFF. The CDR3 coding sequence is TGTGCCAGCATGGGTCCCAGCGGGGGTCTATACAATGAGCAGTTCTTC.

This clonotype was seen only a few times. The chain combines TRBV6-5 with TRBJ1-1, with 7 bases matching TRBD1. The CDR3 runs 17 residues. V lost 5 bases and J lost 2; bases outside the gene matches: 14. CDR1 and CDR2 from the germline V gene are MNHEY and SVGAGI. CDR3 nucleotides: TGTGCCAGCAGTCAAGAGACTGGCGGGACAGCTAACACTGAAGCTTTCTTT. It yields the protein CASSQETGGTANTEAFF.

The chain carries TRBV27 and TRBJ2-7; D might be TRBD1 (6 bases). The V end lost 5 bases, the J end lost 2 bases, and 10 bases lay between the germline ends. This CDR3 is built from 13 residues. Germline V gene data show CDR1 as MNHEY and CDR2 as SMNVEV (reference sequence). This CDR3 reads CASSPGVTYEQYF. DNA for the CDR3: TGTGCCAGCAGTCCAGGGGTTACCTACGAGCAGTACTTC.

In this sample, this clonotype turned up many times. The rearrangement uses TRBV28 and TRBJ2-5, with 10 bases lining up with TRBD2. J was trimmed by 2 bases and V by 8 bases; bases with no gene match: 5. This CDR3 has 14 residues. Per germline, CDR1 MDHEN and CDR2 SYDVKM. The CDR3 protein is CASSIAGGQETQYF. In DNA form, the CDR3 reads TGTGCCAGCTCGATAGCGGGGGGACAAGAGACCCAGTACTTC.

Only a few counts were recorded for this clonotype. This chain uses TRBV18 with TRBJ1-5; D uncertain. The CDR3 consists of 15 residues. CDR1 is KGHSH, CDR2 LQKENI, per germline. Trimming shortened V by 2 bases and J by 0 bases, and 8 bases separated the two germline ends. CDR3 DNA: TGTGCCAGCTCACCAGCCGGAGATAGCAATCAGCCCCAGCATTTT. This translates into CASSPAGDSNQPQHF.

In its sample, this clonotype was seen many times. CDR3 residues: CASSSFRDSISGANVLTF. In DNA, the CDR3 is TGTGCCAGCAGCTCCTTCCGGGACAGCATCTCTGGGGCCAACGTCCTGACTTTC. V is TRBV11-2 and J is TRBJ2-6; 7 positions agree with TRBD1. There are 18 residues in the CDR3. The trim removed 4 bases at V and 0 bases at J, leaving 9 bases unmatched. CDR1 is SGHAT, CDR2 FQNNGV, per germline.

This clonotype turned up a few times. The J gene is TRBJ1-6, the V gene TRBV7-6, with D unclear. Trimming left V 1 base short and J 7 bases short, with 17 bases between. Germline-derived CDR1 and CDR2 are SGHVS and FNYEAQ. This CDR3 spans 17 amino acids. The chain's CDR3 is CASSLEPEPSGNSPLHF. CDR3 DNA sequence: TGTGCCAGCAGCTTAGAACCCGAGCCGTCGGGGAATTCACCCCTCCACTTT.

This clonotype was observed at least ten times. The chain has TRBV4-3 and TRBJ2-3; maybe TRBD2 (5 bases). This CDR3 comprises 16 residues. Germline loops: CDR1 LGHNA, CDR2 YSLEER. Trimming shortened V by 0 bases and J by 1 base, and 11 bases separated the two germline ends. The CDR3 region has the DNA TGCGCCAGCAGCCAAGATTCGGCGGAGGGCACAGATACGCAGTATTTT. The encoded protein is CASSQDSAEGTDTQYF.

V and J are TRBV12-3 or TRBV12-4 and TRBJ2-1; D assignment may be TRBD1 or TRBD2 (5 bases each). The length of the CDR3 is 15 residues. Between the trimmed V and J ends, which lost 1 base and 2 bases, there was a span of 9 bases. The CDR3 DNA follows: TGTGCCAGCAGTTTAGGAGGGGAGCCCTACAATGAGCAGTTCTTC. Translated: CASSLGGEPYNEQFF.

The chain employs TRBV27 and TRBJ2-7, with a possible D match to TRBD2 (6 bases). The CDR3 covers 11 residues. CDR1 and CDR2 from the germline V gene are MNHEY and SMNVEV (reference sequence). Between the trimmed V and J ends, which lost 7 bases and 4 bases, there was a span of 8 bases. The CDR3 coding sequence is TGTGCCAGCAAGGAGGGTTACGAGCAGTACTTC. Its translation: CASKEGYEQYF.

This clonotype showed up many times. The chain links TRBV10-3 to TRBJ1-6; TRBD1 matches at 7 bases. With V trimmed by 4 bases and J by 7 bases, 7 bases remained unmatched. The CDR3 loop spans 15 amino acids. CDR1 ENHRY and CDR2 SYGVKD come from the germline V gene. Written as DNA, the CDR3 is TGTGCCATCAGTGTCTCAGCACAGGGGAATTCACCCCTCCACTTT. Translated: CAISVSAQGNSPLHF.